The source of this TCR beta chain is a study of cytomegalovirus exposure and HLA in healthy donors. V lost 5 bases and J lost 5, with 7 bases in between. Germline V gene lookup returns CDR1 SEHNR and CDR2 FQNEAQ (reference sequence). The CDR3 is made up of 12 amino acids. 13 Jbeta primers and 60 Vbeta primers were used for the PCR. Method: immunoSEQ multiplex PCR; TCRdb's copy keeps in-frame clones and lacks some. The table lists roughly 150,000 clones, 64% of them singletons. The TCR was taken from a woman between 25 and 40 years old in good health and CMV-seropositive. The chain links TRBV7-9 to TRBJ2-1; D not certain. Specimen: PBMCs. The CDR3 sequence is CASSSTDNEQFF. As DNA, the CDR3 is TGTGCCAGCAGCAGTACGGACAATGAGCAGTTCTTC.